The text below deals with one T cell receptor beta chain. Its antigen is not yet known. One end of the junction does not line up with germline, which may come from a read error. This sample was taken from a study of identical twins' blood T cells (dated by TCRdb to 2012 to 2014). About the investigation overall: The approximately 12 libraries, six for the alpha chain and six for the beta chain, together yielded 45 million to 55 million Illumina reads. TCR alpha and beta chain repertoires of three pairs of monozygous twins were compared using next-generation sequencing to assess genetic influence on repertoire formation.

The library was made by 5' RACE. Sequencing used an Illumina Genome Analyzer IIx. RNA-based TCR cDNA libraries were prepared by a previously described protocol with several modifications. Sample-specific barcodes were introduced on both ends of each TCR cDNA library during cDNA synthesis and amplification to prevent cross-contamination. On the authors' methods: Each library contained about 2 to 4 million CDR3-containing reads, and somewhere between about 95,000 and nearly 550,000 clonotypes were identified for each individual. Reads carrying improper barcode index combinations were removed, after which the MiTCR software was used to build a cloneset for each library. While assembling CDR3 clonotypes, MiTCR corrected PCR and sequencing errors and either filtered or rescued low-quality reads. Artificial out-of-frame clonotypes were mapped to in-frame sequences, with one indel allowed in the CDR3, and then removed. Similarity of V and J gene usage between donors was measured as Jensen-Shannon divergence divided by mean entropy. The raw public reads went through TCRdb reprocessing: fastp at Q25, MiXCR clone calling, in-frame beta chains kept. Rows are combined by CDR3 protein, so each entry shows the most common genes and DNA. The V and J calls reflect TCRdb's pipeline rather than the authors' work. This sample holds around 380,000 distinct CDR3 sequences; roughly 30% were observed only once. Approximately 6.6% of the sample goes to the ten largest clones.

What the work shows at the level of the full study, not this receptor alone: Because the twins were reared together, environmental influences could not be ruled out as the explanation for twin similarity. Twin pairs were reported to be markedly more alike in V gene usage than unrelated donors were, even when looking at non-selected out-of-frame TCRbeta clonotypes. Validation by independent studies was stated to be required for the proposed role of the TCRalpha J segment in MHC recognition during thymic selection. Among the most abundant TCRbeta clonotypes, each donor shared more CDR3 sequences with her twin than with unrelated donors. The count of CDR3 clonotypes shared by two donors depended mainly on the product of the two donors' cloneset sizes, and twins did not clearly depart from this trend.

Six healthy women forming three monozygous twin pairs were used as donors. All three twin pairs had been reared together, and it was thought likely that the same infectious agents and vaccines had been met by these twin pairs. TCR cDNA libraries were prepared from RNA that had been isolated from peripheral blood mononuclear cells. This sequence was found in a woman between 18 and 50 years old in good health. Material for sequencing was PBMCs.

The nucleotide sequence is given as TGTTCCAGCAGAAGTAAGTTTAAAGTAGCCGGGACAGGGGATGGCTACACCTTC. This sequence encodes CSSRSKFKVAGTGDGYTF. This chain is built from TRBV12-3 or TRBV12-4 and TRBJ1-2, with 10 bases aligning to TRBD1. Counted from cysteine to phenylalanine, this CDR3 has 18 amino acids. Kept here is only the CDR3 DNA, which spans 54 bases and is read in frame from base 1.